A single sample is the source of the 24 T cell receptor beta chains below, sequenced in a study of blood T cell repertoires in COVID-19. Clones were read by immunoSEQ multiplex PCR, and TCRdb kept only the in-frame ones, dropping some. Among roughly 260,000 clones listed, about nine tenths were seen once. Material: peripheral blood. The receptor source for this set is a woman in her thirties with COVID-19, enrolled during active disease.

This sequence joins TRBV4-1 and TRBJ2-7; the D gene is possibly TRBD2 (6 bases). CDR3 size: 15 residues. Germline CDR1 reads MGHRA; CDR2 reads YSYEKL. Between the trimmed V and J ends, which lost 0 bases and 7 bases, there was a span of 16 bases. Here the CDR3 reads CASSQDQTRTREQYF. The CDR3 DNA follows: TGCGCCAGCAGCCAAGATCAGACTAGAACAAGGGAGCAGTACTTC.

The CDR3 reads CASSPDRVPYEQYF. CDR3 bases: TGTGCCAGCAGTCCGGACAGAGTCCCCTACGAGCAGTACTTC. This sequence joins TRBV6-2 or TRBV6-3 and TRBJ2-7; possibly TRBD1 for D (6 bases). Germline V gives CDR1 MNHEY, CDR2 SVGEGT. V shed 5 bases and J shed 2 bases, with 13 bases lying between them. The CDR3 consists of 14 residues.

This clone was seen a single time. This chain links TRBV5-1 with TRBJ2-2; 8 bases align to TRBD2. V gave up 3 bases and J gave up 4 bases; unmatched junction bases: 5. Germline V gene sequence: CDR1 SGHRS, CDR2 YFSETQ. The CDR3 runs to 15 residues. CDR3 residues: CASSWGSGGTGELFF. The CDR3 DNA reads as TGCGCCAGCAGCTGGGGGAGCGGGGGCACCGGGGAGCTGTTTTTT.

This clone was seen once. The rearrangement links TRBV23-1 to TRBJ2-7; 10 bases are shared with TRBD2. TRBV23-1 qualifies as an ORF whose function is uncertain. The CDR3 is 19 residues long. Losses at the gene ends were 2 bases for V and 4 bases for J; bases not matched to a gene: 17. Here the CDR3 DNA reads TGCGCCAGCAGTCAAGGGTCAATAGGACTGCAACTAGCGGGATACGAGCAGTACTTC. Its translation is CASSQGSIGLQLAGYEQYF.

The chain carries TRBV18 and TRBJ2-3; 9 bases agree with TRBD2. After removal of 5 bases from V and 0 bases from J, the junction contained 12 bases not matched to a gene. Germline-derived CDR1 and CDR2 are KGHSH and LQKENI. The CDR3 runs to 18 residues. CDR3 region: CASSTGVSSGTSTDTQYF. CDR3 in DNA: TGTGCCAGCTCAACAGGGGTGTCTAGCGGGACGAGCACAGATACGCAGTATTTT. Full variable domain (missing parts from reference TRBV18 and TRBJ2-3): NAGVMQNPRHLVRRRGQEARLRCSPMKGHSHVYWYRQLPEEGLKFMVYLQKENIIDESGMPKERFSAEFPKEGPSILRIQQVVRGDSAAYFCASSTGVSSGTSTDTQYFGPGTRLTVL.

DNA of the CDR3: TGTGCCAGCAGCCAAGGGCAACCGGGACAGGGAATCTATGGCTACACCTTC. Translated, it gives CASSQGQPGQGIYGYTF. The gene calls are TRBV3-1 (or the pseudogene TRBV3-2) and TRBJ1-2, with 9 bases lining up with TRBD1. Germline V CDR1 and CDR2: LGHDT, YNNKEL (reference sequence). This CDR3 region has 17 residues. J was trimmed by 4 bases and V by 1 base; bases with no gene match: 10.

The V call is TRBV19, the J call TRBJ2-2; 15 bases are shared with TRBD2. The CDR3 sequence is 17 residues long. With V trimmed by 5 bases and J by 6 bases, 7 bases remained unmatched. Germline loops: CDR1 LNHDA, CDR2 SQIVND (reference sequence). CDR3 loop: CASSLRTSGRAPGELFF. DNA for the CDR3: TGTGCCAGTAGTCTAAGGACTAGCGGGAGGGCCCCCGGGGAGCTGTTTTTT.

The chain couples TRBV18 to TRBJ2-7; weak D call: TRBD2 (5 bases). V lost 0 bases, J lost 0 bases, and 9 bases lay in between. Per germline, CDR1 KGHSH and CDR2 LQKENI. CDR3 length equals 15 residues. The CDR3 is CASSPPGRISYEQYF. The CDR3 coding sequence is TGTGCCAGCTCACCACCAGGGAGAATCTCCTACGAGCAGTACTTC.

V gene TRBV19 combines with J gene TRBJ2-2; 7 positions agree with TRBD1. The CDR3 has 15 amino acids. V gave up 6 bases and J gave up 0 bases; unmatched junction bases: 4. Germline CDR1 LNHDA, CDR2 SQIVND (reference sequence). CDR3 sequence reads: CASRRQGSNTGELFF. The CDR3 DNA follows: TGTGCCAGTAGGAGACAGGGCTCGAACACCGGGGAGCTGTTTTTT.

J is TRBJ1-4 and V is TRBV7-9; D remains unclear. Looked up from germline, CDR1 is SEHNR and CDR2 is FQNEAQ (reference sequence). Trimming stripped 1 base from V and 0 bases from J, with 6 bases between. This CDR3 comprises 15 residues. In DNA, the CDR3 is TGTGCCAGCAGCTTAGTCAGATCAACTAATGAAAAACTGTTTTTT. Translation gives CASSLVRSTNEKLFF.

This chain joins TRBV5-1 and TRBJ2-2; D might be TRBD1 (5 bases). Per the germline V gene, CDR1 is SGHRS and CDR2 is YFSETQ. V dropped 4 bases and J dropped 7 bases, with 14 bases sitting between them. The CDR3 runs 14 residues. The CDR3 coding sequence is TGCGCCAGCAGCCTAGACAGTCCAGACGGGGAGCTGTTTTTT. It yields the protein CASSLDSPDGELFF.

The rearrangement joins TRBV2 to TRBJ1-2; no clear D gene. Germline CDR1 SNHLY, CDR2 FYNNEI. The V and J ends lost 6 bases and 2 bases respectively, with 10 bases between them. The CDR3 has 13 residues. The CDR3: CASSISGNYGYTF. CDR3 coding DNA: TGTGCCAGCAGCATTTCGGGGAACTATGGCTACACCTTC.

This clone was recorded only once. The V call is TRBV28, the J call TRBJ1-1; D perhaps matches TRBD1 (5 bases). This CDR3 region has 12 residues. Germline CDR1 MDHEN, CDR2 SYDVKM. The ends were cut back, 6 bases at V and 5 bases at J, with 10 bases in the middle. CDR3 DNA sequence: TGTGCCAGCAGATGGGGGGGGACTGAAGCTTTCTTT. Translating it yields CASRWGGTEAFF.

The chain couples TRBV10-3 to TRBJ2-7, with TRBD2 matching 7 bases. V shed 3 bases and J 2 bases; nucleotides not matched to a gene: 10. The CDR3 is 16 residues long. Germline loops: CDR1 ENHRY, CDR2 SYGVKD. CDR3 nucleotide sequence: TGTGCCATCAGTGAATGGGAAGCGGGGCAGACCTACGAGCAGTACTTC. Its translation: CAISEWEAGQTYEQYF.

This chain's CDR3 is CASRQSGANVLTF. CDR3 coding DNA: TGCGCCAGCAGACAGTCAGGGGCCAACGTCCTGACTTTC. This rearrangement joins TRBV4-1 to TRBJ2-6; D uncertain. CDR1 is MGHRA, CDR2 YSYEKL, per germline. V was shortened by 6 bases and J by 4 bases, with 7 bases between the two germline ends. CDR3 size: 13 residues.

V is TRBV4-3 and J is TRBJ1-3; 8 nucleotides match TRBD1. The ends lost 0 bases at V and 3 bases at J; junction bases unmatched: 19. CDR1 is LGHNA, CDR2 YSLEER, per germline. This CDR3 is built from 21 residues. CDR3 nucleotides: TGCGCCAGCAGCCAAGATAGAAGTTTTGGCGAATTTACAGGGGGTGGAAACACCATATATTTT. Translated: CASSQDRSFGEFTGGGNTIYF.

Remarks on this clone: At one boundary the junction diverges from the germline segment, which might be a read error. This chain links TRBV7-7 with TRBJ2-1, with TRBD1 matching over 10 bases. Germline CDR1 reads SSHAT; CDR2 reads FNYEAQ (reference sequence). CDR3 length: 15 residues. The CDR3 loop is CASSSDRGPGNEQFF. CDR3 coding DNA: TGTGCTAGCAGTTCCGACAGGGGGCCTGGCAATGAGCAGTTCTTC.

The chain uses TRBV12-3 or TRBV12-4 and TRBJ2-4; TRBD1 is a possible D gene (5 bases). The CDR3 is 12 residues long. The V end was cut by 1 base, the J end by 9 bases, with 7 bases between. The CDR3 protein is CASSLGTSIQYF. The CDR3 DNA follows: TGTGCCAGCAGTTTAGGGACATCCATTCAGTACTTC.

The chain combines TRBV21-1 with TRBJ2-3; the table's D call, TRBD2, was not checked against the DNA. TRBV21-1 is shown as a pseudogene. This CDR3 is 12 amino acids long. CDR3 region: CASSRDSDTQYF. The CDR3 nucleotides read TGTGCCAGCAGCCGGGACTCAGATACGCAGTATTTT.

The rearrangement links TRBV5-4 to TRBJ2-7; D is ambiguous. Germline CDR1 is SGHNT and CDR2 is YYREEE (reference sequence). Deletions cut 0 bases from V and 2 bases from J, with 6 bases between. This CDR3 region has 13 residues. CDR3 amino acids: CASSLVNTYEQYF. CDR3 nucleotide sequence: TGTGCCAGCAGCTTGGTAAACACCTACGAGCAGTACTTC.

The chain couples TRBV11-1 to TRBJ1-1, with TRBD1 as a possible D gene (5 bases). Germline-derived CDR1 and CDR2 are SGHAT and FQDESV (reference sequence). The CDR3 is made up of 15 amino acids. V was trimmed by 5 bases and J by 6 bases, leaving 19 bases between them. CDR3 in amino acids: CASSRRDGLRAEAFF. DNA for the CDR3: TGTGCCAGCAGCAGGCGGGACGGCCTTAGGGCTGAAGCTTTCTTT.

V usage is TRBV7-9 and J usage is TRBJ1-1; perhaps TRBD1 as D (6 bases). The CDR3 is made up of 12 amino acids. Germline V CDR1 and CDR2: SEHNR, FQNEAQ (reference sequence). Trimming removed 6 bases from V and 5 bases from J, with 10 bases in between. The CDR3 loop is CASSRDKTEAFF. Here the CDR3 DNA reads TGTGCCAGCAGTCGGGACAAAACTGAAGCTTTCTTT. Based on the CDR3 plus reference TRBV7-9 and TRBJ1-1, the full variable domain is DTGVSQNPRHKITKRGQNVTFRCDPISEHNRLYWYRQTLGQGPEFLTYFQNEAQLEKSRLLSDRFSAERPKGSFSTLEIQRTEQGDSAMYLCASSRDKTEAFFGQGTRLTVV.

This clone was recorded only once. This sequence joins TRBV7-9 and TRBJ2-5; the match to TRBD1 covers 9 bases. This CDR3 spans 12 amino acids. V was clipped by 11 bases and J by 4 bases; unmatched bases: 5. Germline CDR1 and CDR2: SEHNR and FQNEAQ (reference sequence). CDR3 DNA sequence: TGTGCCCGGGGACAGGGAGTAGAGACCCAGTACTTC. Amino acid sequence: CARGQGVETQYF.

This chain's CDR3 is CASGSNYNEQFF. The CDR3 DNA reads as TGTGCCAGCGGTTCTAATTACAATGAGCAGTTCTTC. The rearrangement joins TRBV7-2 to TRBJ2-1; D unresolved. In germline, CDR1 is SGHTA, CDR2 FQGNSA. The CDR3 is made up of 12 amino acids. V was shortened by 8 bases and J by 4 bases, with 9 bases between the two germline ends.